This TCR beta chain was captured by sequencing in a study of cytomegalovirus exposure and HLA in healthy donors. As concerns this clone: Its antigen remains unknown.

With 0 bases removed from V and 5 bases from J, the gap between germline ends came to 15 bases. Germline values: CDR1 MNHEY, CDR2 SVGAGI. This CDR3 contains 16 residues. The PCR used 60 Vbeta and 13 Jbeta primers. TCRdb's copy holds only in-frame clones and misses some; the assay was immunoSEQ multiplex PCR. The listing contains fewer than 85,000 clones. Overall study findings and caveats: Using a false discovery rate of 0.05, a later analysis showed that 16,951 TCR beta sequences were associated with HLA alleles. Roughly uniform sequencing depth across donors was assumed, possibly incorrectly. Most of the TCR beta V segments (in an earlier analysis) were productive either about 87% or about 30% of the time. In the analysis, some V segments, TRBV6-2 and TRBV6-3 included, were excluded as indistinguishable.

The chain carries TRBV6-5 and TRBJ2-3; D is perhaps TRBD1 (7 bases). The sequence derives from a man in his forties or fifties in good health and CMV-seropositive. The sample comprised PBMCs. The CDR3 sequence: CASSYSWAGGKDTQYF. Here the CDR3 DNA reads TGTGCCAGCAGTTACTCGTGGGCAGGGGGGAAAGATACGCAGTATTTT.